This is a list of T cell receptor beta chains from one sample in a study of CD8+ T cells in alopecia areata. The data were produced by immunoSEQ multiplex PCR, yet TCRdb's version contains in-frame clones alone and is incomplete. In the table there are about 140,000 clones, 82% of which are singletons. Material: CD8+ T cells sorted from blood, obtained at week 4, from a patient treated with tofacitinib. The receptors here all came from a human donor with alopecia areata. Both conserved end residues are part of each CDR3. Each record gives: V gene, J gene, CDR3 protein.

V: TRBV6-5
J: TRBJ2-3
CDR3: CASSYSTSGVTDTQYF

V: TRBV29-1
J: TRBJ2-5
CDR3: CSVDGGAETQYF

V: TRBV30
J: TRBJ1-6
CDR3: CAWSPKLSLSLESSYNSPLHF

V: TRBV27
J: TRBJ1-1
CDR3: CASSHGASTEAFF

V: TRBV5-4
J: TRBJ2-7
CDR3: CASTSRGYSYEQYF

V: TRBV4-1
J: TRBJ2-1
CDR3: CASSWGGLNEQFF

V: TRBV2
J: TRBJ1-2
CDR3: CASGQGVYTF

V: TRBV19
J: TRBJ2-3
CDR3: CASSGVGGTDTQYF

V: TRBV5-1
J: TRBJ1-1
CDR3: CASSLGDRGVTEAFF

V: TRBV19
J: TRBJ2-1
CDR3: CASSIWLAGEFDEQFF

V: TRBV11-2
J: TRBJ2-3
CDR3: CASSFEATDTQYF

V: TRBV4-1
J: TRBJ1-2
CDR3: CASSQVGQGNYGYTF

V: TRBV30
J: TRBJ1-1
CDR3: CAGEAGLGMNTEAFF

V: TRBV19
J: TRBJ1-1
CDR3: CASSIPGDSNTEAFF

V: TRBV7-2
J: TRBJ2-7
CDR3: CASSSPGSYEQYF

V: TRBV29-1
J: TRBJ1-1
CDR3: CSGTGNTEAFF

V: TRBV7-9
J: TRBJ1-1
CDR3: CASSRAPRGRGNTEAFF

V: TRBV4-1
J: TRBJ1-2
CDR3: CASSQVVGGGYTF